The 8 T cell receptor beta chains presented below share a single source sample, sequenced in a study of blood T cell repertoires in COVID-19. This table comes from immunoSEQ multiplex PCR, and its TCRdb copy is limited to in-frame clones, with some not included. The table has under 200,000 clones, approximately 90% seen once. Material for sequencing was peripheral blood. These receptors all come from a man aged 45-65 years with acute or convalescent COVID-19.

The chain carries TRBV4-3 and TRBJ1-1; tentatively, D is TRBD1 (5 bases). This CDR3 has 15 amino acids. Per germline, CDR1 LGHNA and CDR2 YSLEER. Trimming stripped 1 base from V and 3 bases from J, with 12 bases between. The CDR3 DNA reads as TGCGCCAGCAGCCAAGGGGGCCCCATCGACACTGAAGCTTTCTTT. Its protein is CASSQGGPIDTEAFF.

This clone showed up just once. A read error may produce the germline difference seen at one junction end. The V call is TRBV6-5, the J call TRBJ1-6; unclear D gene. The CDR3 consists of 13 residues. CDR1 is MNHEY and CDR2 is SVGAGI in the germline V gene. CDR3 sequence (DNA): TGCGCCGCGGGCCGGACGGGGAATTCACCCCTCCACTTT. It encodes CAAGRTGNSPLHF.

This rearrangement joins TRBV4-3 to TRBJ2-6; TRBD1 matches at 8 bases. J lost 2 bases, V lost 1 base, and 16 bases had no gene match. Germline V gene lookup returns CDR1 LGHNA and CDR2 YSLEER. The CDR3 extends over 21 amino acids. The CDR3 DNA follows: TGCGCCAGCAGCCAAGCCTCCGGGACAGGCCGTTTTCCCCCTGGGGCCAACGTCCTGACTTTC. Its protein product is CASSQASGTGRFPPGANVLTF.

V and J are TRBV5-3 and TRBJ2-4, with 8 bases identical to TRBD1. TRBV5-3 is assigned to the ORF class and has an uncertain function. The CDR3 extends over 20 amino acids. J was trimmed by 0 bases and V by 1 base; bases with no gene match: 15. CDR3 bases: TGTGCCAGAAGCTTGAGACCAGGACAGGGACGCATTTTAGCCAAAAACATTCAGTACTTC. This sequence encodes CARSLRPGQGRILAKNIQYF.

The genes are TRBV5-1 and TRBJ2-5; 9 positions match TRBD1. The CDR3 spans 15 residues. Germline V gene sequence: CDR1 SGHRS, CDR2 YFSETQ. J was trimmed by 11 bases and V by 0 bases; bases with no gene match: 11. The CDR3: CASSLAGDREGSQYF. The DNA of the CDR3 is TGCGCCAGCAGCTTGGCCGGGGACAGGGAAGGCTCTCAGTACTTC.

The chain couples TRBV18 to TRBJ1-6, with D hard to call. Per germline, CDR1 KGHSH and CDR2 LQKENI. V was trimmed by 2 bases and J by 2 bases, leaving 7 bases between them. The CDR3 loop spans 15 amino acids. CDR3 protein: CASSPGEAYNSPLHF. CDR3 in DNA: TGTGCCAGCTCACCAGGGGAGGCCTATAATTCACCCCTCCACTTT.

This rearrangement joins TRBV11-2 to TRBJ2-5, with 10 bases that match TRBD1. V dropped 1 base and J dropped 4; count of bases not matched to a gene: 3. The CDR3 has 15 residues. CDR1 and CDR2 from the germline V gene are SGHAT and FQNNGV. The CDR3 bases are TGTGCCAGCAGCTTAGTGACAGGGGGCCCAGAGACCCAGTACTTC. It translates to CASSLVTGGPETQYF.

As DNA, the CDR3 is TGTGCCAGCAGCCCATACCCAGGACAGGGTAATGAGGAAAAACTGTTTTTT. Its translation: CASSPYPGQGNEEKLFF. The chain employs TRBV4-2 and TRBJ1-4, with TRBD1 identical over 8 bases. Germline assignment: CDR1 LGHNA and CDR2 YNFKEQ. With V trimmed by 4 bases and J by 8 bases, 15 bases remained unmatched. The CDR3 is 17 amino acids.